This T cell receptor beta chain was sequenced for a study of glioma-infiltrating T cells after dendritic cell vaccination (dated by TCRdb to the mid-2010s). Regarding the research as a whole: The cohort included some 15 glioblastoma patients drawn from Phase I and II dendritic cell vaccination trials, of whom 9 were newly diagnosed and 6 had recurrent disease. Between 2003 and 2012, patients were given autologous tumor lysate-pulsed dendritic cell vaccination. To make the vaccine, monocyte-derived dendritic cells were cultured for less than nine days with IL-4 and GM-CSF and then pulsed overnight with autologous tumor lysate. Patients received three intradermal dendritic cell vaccine injections at biweekly intervals in the arm below the axilla. Tumor-infiltrating lymphocyte content was quantified and tumor and blood repertoires were compared in dendritic cell-vaccinated glioblastoma patients by deep sequencing of TCR beta CDR3 regions. TCR sequencing metrics, including TIL content and tumor-blood repertoire overlap, were correlated with survival after dendritic cell vaccination. What the authors observed across the whole study: No direct relationship between TCR clonality and survival was found, suggesting that a diverse polyclonal response may matter. Higher estimated pretreatment TIL content predicted longer time to progression and overall survival after dendritic cell vaccination. The cohort was small and heterogeneous, and full blood and tumor sets were available for few patients, with initial-recurrent tumor pairs available for even fewer patients. The response model built on TCR overlap across three groups was characterized as speculative, with prospective validation still needed.

To be selected, patients needed enough residual fresh-frozen tumor tissue and more than two years of available survival data. Although molecular status otherwise differed among the glioblastoma patients, no patient had an isocitrate dehydrogenase mutation. PBMC were collected before vaccination, two weeks after the third vaccination, and at tumor progression if progression occurred. Genomic DNA was extracted with the Qiagen DNeasy Blood extraction Kit. Taken from the germline V gene (reference sequence), the CDR1 and CDR2 loops are LNHDA and SQIVND. The CDR3 starts with the cysteine, ends with the phenylalanine, and has 14 residues. CDR3 DNA is the only sequence kept; it has 42 bases, read in frame from the first base. At the junction V is shortened by 7 bases and J by 0 bases, with 12 bases in between. Notes on this clone: This receptor's antigen is unknown. No base quality information exists; no much larger clone differs at one position.

TCRB CDR3 regions were amplified from about 1.9 ug genomic DNA, or all available DNA if less, using the immunoSEQ assay. Multiplex PCR used 60 forward primers for TCR V beta segments and 13 reverse primers for J beta segments. To estimate the number of reads per starting template, synthetic control templates were added to each sample at limiting dilution. Reads of 87 bp were generated by sequencing on the Illumina HiSeq System. The paper's data handling went like this. PCR and sequencing errors were removed by a nearest neighbor algorithm that merged closely related sequences. TCR overlap was measured as the percentage of unique tumor TCR beta sequences that were also present in the peripheral blood of the same patient. TCRdb holds this immuneACCESS table with in-frame rearrangements only. Some clones are missing; in checked studies, unresolved V genes explain under half, and the rest has no known cause. The DNA gave D and trimming, while V, J and clone size come from that table. Recorded for this sample are 55,000 to 70,000 clones; 82% of them occurred a single time. Of the sample, about 10% is held by the ten largest clones.

This receptor was obtained from a human donor with glioblastoma. Sample: blood, taken before dendritic cell vaccination. The rearranged chain carries TRBV19 and TRBJ1-1; the D gene is possibly TRBD1, with 5 bases matching. The encoded CDR3 is CASNRREMNTEAFF. The bases are TGTGCCAGTAACAGGAGGGAAATGAACACTGAAGCTTTCTTT.